Listed below are T cell receptor beta chains from one sample, sequenced in a study of blood T cells in healthy people across ages. TCRdb redid the calling of the 5' RACE reads with MiXCR, one entry per CDR3 protein. The repertoire holds about 680,000 distinct CDR3 sequences, with around 48% as singletons. The sequenced sample consisted of blood. Source of these receptors: a woman aged 60-70 years in good health. Each CDR3 is given with its conserved first and last residue. Fields, in order: V gene, clone size, J gene, D gene, CDR3 protein, CDR3 DNA. D genes are given only for firm matches. Size values are once, few and many counts, or a class for expanded clones, and some rows have none.

v_gene: TRBV20-1; abundance: once; j_gene: TRBJ1-2; d_gene: TRBD1; CDR3aa: CSAEPRGQGFGYTF; CDR3nt: TGCAGTGCTGAGCCTCGGGGACAGGGCTTTGGCTACACCTTC
v_gene: TRBV20-1; abundance: .; j_gene: TRBJ2-1; d_gene: .; CDR3aa: CSASPTGAGNEQFF; CDR3nt: TGCAGTGCCTCCCCTACGGGGGCGGGGAATGAGCAGTTCTTC
v_gene: TRBV6-5; abundance: once; j_gene: TRBJ2-7; d_gene: .; CDR3aa: CANSYWGSSYEQYF; CDR3nt: TGTGCCAACAGTTACTGGGGAAGCTCCTACGAGCAGTACTTC
v_gene: TRBV7-3; abundance: few; j_gene: TRBJ2-1; d_gene: .; CDR3aa: CASSLTGGSSYNEQFF; CDR3nt: TGTGCCAGCAGCTTAACGGGGGGATCCTCCTACAATGAGCAGTTCTTC
v_gene: TRBV6-5; abundance: few; j_gene: TRBJ2-1; d_gene: .; CDR3aa: CASSYSWQRSNEQFF; CDR3nt: TGTGCCAGCAGTTACTCGTGGCAGAGGAGTAATGAGCAGTTCTTC
v_gene: TRBV20-1; abundance: .; j_gene: TRBJ2-3; d_gene: TRBD1; CDR3aa: CSARWDREFDTQYF; CDR3nt: TGCAGTGCTCGGTGGGACAGGGAATTTGATACGCAGTATTTT
v_gene: TRBV12-3/TRBV12-4; abundance: .; j_gene: TRBJ1-2; d_gene: .; CDR3aa: CASAVGRRYGYTF; CDR3nt: TGTGCCAGCGCGGTAGGGAGGCGCTATGGCTACACCTTC
v_gene: TRBV21-1; abundance: .; j_gene: TRBJ1-2; d_gene: .; CDR3aa: CASFGAYGYTF; CDR3nt: TGTGCCAGCTTTGGGGCCTATGGCTACACCTTC
v_gene: TRBV27; abundance: few; j_gene: TRBJ2-3; d_gene: TRBD2; CDR3aa: CASTLAGGTDTQYF; CDR3nt: TGTGCCAGCACTCTAGCGGGAGGGACAGATACGCAGTATTTT
v_gene: TRBV29-1; abundance: .; j_gene: TRBJ1-2; d_gene: .; CDR3aa: CSVGGGARNYGYTF; CDR3nt: TGCAGCGTTGGGGGGGGGGCGCGTAACTATGGCTACACCTTC
v_gene: TRBV20-1; abundance: few; j_gene: TRBJ1-2; d_gene: .; CDR3aa: CSARHPGLNRYGYTF; CDR3nt: TGCAGTGCTAGACACCCTGGACTCAACCGCTATGGCTACACCTTC
v_gene: TRBV27; abundance: .; j_gene: TRBJ2-1; d_gene: TRBD2; CDR3aa: CASRGGLAGGRSSYNEQFF; CDR3nt: TGTGCCAGCAGAGGGGGACTAGCGGGAGGCCGCAGCTCCTACAATGAGCAGTTCTTC
v_gene: TRBV29-1; abundance: many; j_gene: TRBJ2-7; d_gene: .; CDR3aa: CSVESGGDYEQYF; CDR3nt: TGCAGCGTTGAATCAGGGGGGGACTACGAGCAGTACTTC
v_gene: TRBV10-3; abundance: .; j_gene: TRBJ2-1; d_gene: TRBD2; CDR3aa: CAISRGLAGKKPYNEQFF; CDR3nt: TGTGCCATCAGTCGGGGACTAGCGGGGAAGAAACCCTACAATGAGCAGTTCTTC
v_gene: TRBV15; abundance: few; j_gene: TRBJ2-1; d_gene: TRBD1; CDR3aa: CATSRGKGQGSRGEQFF; CDR3nt: TGTGCCACCAGCAGAGGAAAGGGACAGGGTTCGAGAGGTGAGCAGTTCTTC
v_gene: TRBV7-2; abundance: .; j_gene: TRBJ1-1; d_gene: .; CDR3aa: CASSPYRFMNTEAFF; CDR3nt: TGTGCCAGCAGCCCATACAGATTCATGAACACTGAAGCTTTCTTT
v_gene: TRBV29-1; abundance: many; j_gene: TRBJ2-4; d_gene: .; CDR3aa: CSVETSDLKNIQYF; CDR3nt: TGCAGCGTTGAAACCTCGGATCTTAAAAACATTCAGTACTTC
v_gene: TRBV11-3; abundance: .; j_gene: TRBJ2-7; d_gene: TRBD1; CDR3aa: CASSLAAAGQGEEEQYF; CDR3nt: TGTGCCAGCAGCTTAGCAGCCGCGGGACAGGGGGAAGAAGAGCAGTACTTC
v_gene: TRBV18; abundance: once; j_gene: TRBJ2-5; d_gene: TRBD2; CDR3aa: CASSPSSTSGMENEQYF; CDR3nt: TGTGCCAGCTCACCCTCGTCGACTAGCGGGATGGAGAATGAGCAGTACTTC
v_gene: TRBV5-4; abundance: .; j_gene: TRBJ1-1; d_gene: .; CDR3aa: CASTLDRVNTEAFF; CDR3nt: TGTGCCAGCACCCTGGACAGAGTGAACACTGAAGCTTTCTTT
v_gene: TRBV5-1; abundance: few; j_gene: TRBJ2-1; d_gene: TRBD2; CDR3aa: CASRLTSGGSYNEQFF; CDR3nt: TGCGCCAGCAGACTTACTAGCGGGGGCTCCTACAATGAGCAGTTCTTC
v_gene: TRBV28; abundance: .; j_gene: TRBJ2-7; d_gene: TRBD1; CDR3aa: CASSRDRGMGEQYF; CDR3nt: TGTGCCAGCAGCCGGGACAGGGGAATGGGGGAGCAGTACTTC
v_gene: TRBV30; abundance: few; j_gene: TRBJ1-2; d_gene: TRBD1; CDR3aa: CAWTGGAGYGYTF; CDR3nt: TGTGCCTGGACAGGGGGCGCAGGCTATGGCTACACCTTC
v_gene: TRBV4-1; abundance: .; j_gene: TRBJ1-4; d_gene: .; CDR3aa: CASSQGGVGEKLFF; CDR3nt: TGCGCCAGCAGCCAAGGAGGGGTTGGCGAAAAACTGTTTTTT
v_gene: TRBV7-2; abundance: many; j_gene: TRBJ2-7; d_gene: TRBD2; CDR3aa: CASSSGLAVPYEQYF; CDR3nt: TGTGCCAGCAGCTCAGGACTAGCGGTACCCTACGAGCAGTACTTC
v_gene: TRBV20-1; abundance: .; j_gene: TRBJ1-2; d_gene: .; CDR3aa: CSARALGREVNYGYTF; CDR3nt: TGCAGTGCTAGGGCATTGGGGCGCGAAGTGAACTATGGCTACACCTTC
v_gene: TRBV18; abundance: .; j_gene: TRBJ1-3; d_gene: .; CDR3aa: CASSPSGPPGNTIYF; CDR3nt: TGTGCCAGCTCACCATCTGGACCCCCTGGAAACACCATATATTTT
v_gene: TRBV29-1; abundance: .; j_gene: TRBJ2-3; d_gene: TRBD2; CDR3aa: CSVVLGASGITDTQYF; CDR3nt: TGCAGCGTTGTCCTAGGGGCTAGCGGGATCACAGATACGCAGTATTTT
v_gene: TRBV3-1; abundance: .; j_gene: TRBJ1-2; d_gene: .; CDR3aa: CASSPWQGREGYTF; CDR3nt: TGTGCCAGCAGCCCCTGGCAGGGAAGGGAAGGCTACACCTTC
v_gene: TRBV12-3/TRBV12-4; abundance: .; j_gene: TRBJ2-4; d_gene: .; CDR3aa: CASSLALGPFEQYF; CDR3nt: TGTGCCAGCAGTTTGGCCCTAGGTCCTTTTGAGCAGTACTTC
v_gene: TRBV14; abundance: .; j_gene: TRBJ2-5; d_gene: .; CDR3aa: CASSQEVATQETQYF; CDR3nt: TGTGCCAGCAGCCAAGAAGTCGCGACTCAAGAGACCCAGTACTTC
v_gene: TRBV7-3; abundance: .; j_gene: TRBJ2-1; d_gene: .; CDR3aa: CASSWGGATGNEQFF; CDR3nt: TGTGCCAGCAGCTGGGGCGGGGCCACGGGCAATGAGCAGTTCTTC
v_gene: TRBV4-3; abundance: few; j_gene: TRBJ1-1; d_gene: .; CDR3aa: CASSQEPDTEAFF; CDR3nt: TGCGCCAGCAGCCAAGAGCCTGACACTGAAGCTTTCTTT
v_gene: TRBV30; abundance: .; j_gene: TRBJ2-7; d_gene: TRBD2; CDR3aa: CAWSVMGLAGAEQYF; CDR3nt: TGTGCCTGGAGTGTAATGGGACTAGCGGGAGCCGAGCAGTACTTC
v_gene: TRBV10-3; abundance: .; j_gene: TRBJ2-5; d_gene: TRBD1; CDR3aa: CAISEPNQGARETQYF; CDR3nt: TGTGCCATCAGTGAACCCAACCAGGGGGCGCGAGAGACCCAGTACTTC
v_gene: TRBV7-8; abundance: .; j_gene: TRBJ1-2; d_gene: .; CDR3aa: CASSVGAGSGYTF; CDR3nt: TGTGCCAGCAGCGTAGGGGCTGGTTCTGGCTACACCTTC